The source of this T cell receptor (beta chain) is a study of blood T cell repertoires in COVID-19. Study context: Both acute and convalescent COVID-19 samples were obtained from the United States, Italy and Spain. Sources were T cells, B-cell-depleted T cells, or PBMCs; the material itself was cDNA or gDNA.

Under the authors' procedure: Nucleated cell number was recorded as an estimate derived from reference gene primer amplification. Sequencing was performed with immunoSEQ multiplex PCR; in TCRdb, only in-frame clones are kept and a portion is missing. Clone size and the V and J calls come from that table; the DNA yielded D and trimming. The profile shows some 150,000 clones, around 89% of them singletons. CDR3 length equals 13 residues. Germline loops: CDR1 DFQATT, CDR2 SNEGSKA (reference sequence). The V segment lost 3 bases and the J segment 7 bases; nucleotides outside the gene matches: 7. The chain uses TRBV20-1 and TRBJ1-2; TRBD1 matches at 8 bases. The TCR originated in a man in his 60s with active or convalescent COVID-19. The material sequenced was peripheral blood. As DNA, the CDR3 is TGCAGTGCTAGTGAACTGGACAGGGTTGGCTACACCTTC. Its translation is CSASELDRVGYTF.